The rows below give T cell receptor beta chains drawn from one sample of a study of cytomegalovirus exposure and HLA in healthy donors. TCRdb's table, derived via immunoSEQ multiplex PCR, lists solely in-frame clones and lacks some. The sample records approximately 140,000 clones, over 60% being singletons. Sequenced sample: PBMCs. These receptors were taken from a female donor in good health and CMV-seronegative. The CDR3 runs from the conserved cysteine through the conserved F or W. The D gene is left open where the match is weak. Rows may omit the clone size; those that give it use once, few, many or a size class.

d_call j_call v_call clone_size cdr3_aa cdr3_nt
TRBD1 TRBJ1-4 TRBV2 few CASSDFWGQRNEKLFF TGTGCCAGCAGTGATTTTTGGGGACAGCGAAATGAAAAACTGTTTTTT
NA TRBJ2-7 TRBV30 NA CAHGRRMFEQYF TGTGCTCATGGACGGAGGATGTTCGAGCAGTACTTC
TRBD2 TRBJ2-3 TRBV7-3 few CASSQTGTRTDTQYF TGTGCCAGCAGCCAAACCGGGACTAGAACAGATACGCAGTATTTT
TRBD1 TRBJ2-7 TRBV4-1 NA CASSQATPGQGTYEQYF TGCGCCAGCAGCCAAGCAACTCCGGGACAGGGAACCTACGAGCAGTACTTC
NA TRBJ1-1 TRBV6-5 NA CASSYRSRQANTEAFF TGTGCCAGCAGTTACCGGTCGAGACAAGCGAACACTGAAGCTTTCTTT
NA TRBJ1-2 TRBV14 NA CASSQGAGRQDTF TGTGCCAGCAGCCAAGGAGCCGGAAGACAGGACACCTTC
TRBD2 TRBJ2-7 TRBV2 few CASKGDWSSGGYEQYF TGTGCCAGCAAAGGGGATTGGTCATCGGGGGGCTACGAGCAGTACTTC
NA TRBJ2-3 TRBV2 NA CASNLRGSSTDTQYF TGTGCCAGCAATCTTAGAGGCTCTAGCACAGATACGCAGTATTTT
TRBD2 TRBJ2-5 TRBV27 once CASSSILAGGPETQYF TGTGCCAGCAGTTCCATTCTAGCGGGGGGGCCAGAGACCCAGTACTTC
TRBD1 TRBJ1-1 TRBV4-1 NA CASRPGTGGLFAEAFF TGCGCCAGCAGGCCCGGGACAGGGGGCTTGTTCGCTGAAGCTTTCTTT
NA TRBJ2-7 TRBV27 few CASSLSSGYEQYF TGTGCCAGCAGTTTATCATCGGGCTACGAGCAGTACTTC
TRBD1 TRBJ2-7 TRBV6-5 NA CASGGTGGYEQYF TGTGCCAGCGGCGGGACAGGAGGGTACGAGCAGTACTTC
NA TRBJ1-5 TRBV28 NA CAAESRGANGQPQHF TGTGCCGCGGAAAGCCGGGGGGCAAATGGTCAGCCCCAGCATTTT
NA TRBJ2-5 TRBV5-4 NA CASSSPPQETQYF TGTGCCAGCAGCAGCCCCCCTCAAGAGACCCAGTACTTC
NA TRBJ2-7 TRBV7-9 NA CASSLSMWGGNQSYEQYF TGTGCCAGCAGCTTATCTATGTGGGGCGGGAATCAGTCCTACGAGCAGTACTTC
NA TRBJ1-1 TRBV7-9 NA CASSARWFADTEAFF TGTGCCAGCAGCGCCCGTTGGTTCGCGGACACTGAAGCTTTCTTT
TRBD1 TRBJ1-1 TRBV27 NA CAILTGGVEAFF TGTGCCATCTTAACAGGGGGCGTTGAAGCTTTCTTT
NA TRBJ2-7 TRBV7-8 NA CASSLPGTYEQYF TGTGCCAGCAGCCTCCCGGGTACCTACGAGCAGTACTTC
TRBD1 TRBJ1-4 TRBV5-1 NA CASSIGTANEKLFF TGCGCCAGCAGCATCGGGACAGCGAATGAAAAACTGTTTTTT
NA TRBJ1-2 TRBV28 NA CASSPGGNYGYTF TGTGCCAGCAGCCCGGGGGGGAACTATGGCTACACCTTC
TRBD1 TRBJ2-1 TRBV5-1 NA CASSLAKGANEQFF TGCGCCAGCAGCTTGGCTAAGGGGGCTAATGAGCAGTTCTTC
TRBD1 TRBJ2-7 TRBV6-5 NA CASSYPGQGSYEQYF TGTGCCAGCAGTTACCCCGGACAGGGTTCCTACGAGCAGTACTTC
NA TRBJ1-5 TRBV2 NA CASDRAAGNQPQHF TGTGCCAGCGATCGGGCAGCGGGCAATCAGCCCCAGCATTTT
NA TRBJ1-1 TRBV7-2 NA CASSFRRGGSTEAFF TGTGCCAGCAGCTTCCGACGTGGGGGGAGCACTGAAGCTTTCTTT
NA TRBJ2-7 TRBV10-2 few CASSESGGPSYEQYF TGCGCCAGCAGTGAGTCGGGGGGACCCTCCTACGAGCAGTACTTC
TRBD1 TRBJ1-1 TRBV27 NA CASSSYRGLMNTEAFF TGTGCCAGCAGTTCCTACAGGGGTTTGATGAACACTGAAGCTTTCTTT
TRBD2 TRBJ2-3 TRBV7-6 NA CASSSGGGRLDTQYF TGTGCCAGCAGCTCGGGCGGGGGGAGGTTGGATACGCAGTATTTT
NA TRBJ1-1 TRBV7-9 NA CASTLDGFNTEAFF TGTGCCAGCACCCTAGATGGGTTCAACACTGAAGCTTTCTTT
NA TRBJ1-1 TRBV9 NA CASSVLQGLDTEAFF TGTGCCAGCAGCGTATTGCAGGGCCTAGACACTGAAGCTTTCTTT
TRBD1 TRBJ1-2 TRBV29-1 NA CSAPTSTGPYGYTF TGCAGCGCCCCGACCTCGACAGGGCCCTATGGCTACACCTTC
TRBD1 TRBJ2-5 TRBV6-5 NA CASSYSWTGVGETQYF TGTGCCAGCAGTTACTCGTGGACAGGGGTCGGAGAGACCCAGTACTTC
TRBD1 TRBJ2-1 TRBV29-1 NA CSVEAPGGGYNEQFF TGCAGCGTTGAGGCACCAGGGGGTGGGTACAATGAGCAGTTCTTC
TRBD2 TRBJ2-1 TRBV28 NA CASSLSGTSGRGEQFF TGTGCCAGCAGTCTTTCCGGGACTAGCGGGAGAGGTGAGCAGTTCTTC
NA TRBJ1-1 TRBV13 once CASSLGFGGTLAEAFF TGTGCCAGCAGCTTAGGTTTCGGGGGAACTCTTGCTGAAGCTTTCTTT
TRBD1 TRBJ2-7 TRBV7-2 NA CASSLSTGGYEQYF TGTGCCAGCAGCTTGTCAACAGGGGGCTACGAGCAGTACTTC
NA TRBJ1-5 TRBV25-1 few CASSGGLDNNQPQHF TGTGCCAGCAGTGGAGGGCTAGATAACAATCAGCCCCAGCATTTT
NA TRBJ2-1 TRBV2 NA CASSEARADNEQFF TGTGCCAGCAGTGAAGCCAGGGCGGACAATGAGCAGTTCTTC
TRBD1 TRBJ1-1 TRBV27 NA CASRTGVEAFF TGTGCCAGCAGGACAGGGGTCGAGGCTTTCTTT
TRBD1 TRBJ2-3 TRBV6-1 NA CASTEGTGVSTDTQYF TGTGCCAGCACTGAGGGGACAGGGGTAAGCACAGATACGCAGTATTTT
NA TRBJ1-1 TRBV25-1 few CASSEYSGNTEAFF TGTGCCAGCAGTGAATATTCAGGGAACACTGAAGCTTTCTTT
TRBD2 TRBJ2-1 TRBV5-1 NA CASSSGTSVIDEQFF TGCGCCAGCAGCAGCGGGACTAGCGTCATCGATGAGCAGTTCTTC
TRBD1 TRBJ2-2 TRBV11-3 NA CASRPTGVNTGELFF TGTGCCAGCAGACCAACAGGGGTGAACACCGGGGAGCTGTTTTTT
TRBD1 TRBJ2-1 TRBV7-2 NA CASSLDRGPYNEQFF TGTGCCAGCAGCTTAGACAGGGGGCCTTACAATGAGCAGTTCTTC
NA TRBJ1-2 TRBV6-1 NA CASSEGSKGGGYTF TGTGCCAGCAGTGAAGGCAGCAAGGGCGGGGGCTACACCTTC
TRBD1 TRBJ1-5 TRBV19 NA CASSSTGGYQPQHF TGTGCCAGTAGTTCAACAGGGGGTTATCAGCCCCAGCATTTT
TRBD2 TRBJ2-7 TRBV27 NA CASSRGQWGGSSYEQYF TGTGCCAGCAGTCGAGGTCAGTGGGGCGGGAGTTCCTACGAGCAGTACTTC